One sample yielded the 27 T cell receptor beta chains listed below, sequenced in a study of OX40 agonist ivuxolimab in advanced cancers. Produced via immunoSEQ multiplex PCR; TCRdb's table is partial and in-frame only. The table includes some 60,000 clones, 91% detected once. The material was CD4+ or CD8+ T cells sorted from blood, obtained in a trial of the OX40 agonist ivuxolimab. The receptors here all came from an adult with an advanced solid tumor such as melanoma, head and neck, liver or kidney cancer.

In its sample, this clone was seen a few times. This rearrangement joins TRBV7-9 to TRBJ1-1; D call uncertain. The CDR3 has 11 amino acids. V lost 2 bases to trimming and J lost 5 bases, with 3 bases between them. CDR1 and CDR2 (germline): SEHNR, FQNEAQ (reference sequence). The CDR3 DNA is TGTGCCAGCAGCTTACGGACTGAAGCTTTCTTT. This codes for CASSLRTEAFF.

J is TRBJ1-5 and V is TRBV2, with D uncertain. The CDR3 sequence is 16 residues long. The V gene lost 8 bases and the J gene lost 4 bases, with 21 bases spanning the gap. Germline CDR1 reads SNHLY; CDR2 reads FYNNEI. The CDR3 spells CASDFGTHNINQPQHF. The CDR3 DNA follows: TGTGCCAGCGACTTTGGTACACATAATATTAATCAGCCCCAGCATTTT.

The chain links TRBV7-2 to TRBJ1-1, with 8 positions matching TRBD1. CDR3 length equals 17 residues. Germline trimming cut 5 bases from V and 2 bases from J; bases unmatched to any gene: 13. Germline CDR1 SGHTA, CDR2 FQGNSA. The CDR3 sequence: CASSPRTGFVPNTEAFF. In DNA, the CDR3 is TGTGCCAGCAGCCCGAGGACAGGGTTTGTTCCTAACACTGAAGCTTTCTTT.

The chain joins TRBV28 to TRBJ1-6; D remains ambiguous. Germline V lookup: CDR1 MDHEN, CDR2 SYDVKM. V lost 5 bases, J lost 0 bases, and 11 bases lay in between. The CDR3 totals 16 residues. CDR3 nucleotides: TGTGCCAGCAGTGCCTACAAGAGCTCCTATAATTCACCCCTCCACTTT. It specifies CASSAYKSSYNSPLHF.

In this sample, this clone turned up once. V gene TRBV25-1 combines with J gene TRBJ2-1, with D possibly matching TRBD1 (5 bases). The CDR3 has 16 amino acids. Germline V gene sequence: CDR1 MGHDK, CDR2 SYGVNS. V gave up 5 bases and J gave up 6 bases, with 20 bases separating them. CDR3 sequence (DNA): TGTGCCAGCAGTCAGGGAATGCGGCAGGTTCTCAATGAGCAGTTCTTC. Amino acids: CASSQGMRQVLNEQFF.

This clone occurred once. The CDR3 DNA follows: TGTGCCAGCAGCTTAAGACTTGACGGGGAGCTGTTTTTT. Amino acids: CASSLRLDGELFF. V is TRBV7-9 and J is TRBJ2-2; the D is unclear. In germline, CDR1 is SEHNR, CDR2 FQNEAQ (reference sequence). Trimming took off 2 bases at V and 7 bases at J, with 8 bases between the two ends. The CDR3 length is 13 residues. Filled out from reference TRBV7-9 and TRBJ2-2, the complete variable domain reads DTGVSQNPRHKITKRGQNVTFRCDPISEHNRLYWYRQTLGQGPEFLTYFQNEAQLEKSRLLSDRFSAERPKGSFSTLEIQRTEQGDSAMYLCASSLRLDGELFFGEGSRLTVL.

The sample holds one count of this clone. The V call is TRBV11-2, the J call TRBJ1-1, with D possibly TRBD1 on 6 matching bases. The germline V and J ends were trimmed by 5 bases and 5 bases, with 15 bases remaining between them. Germline CDR1 and CDR2: SGHAT and FQNNGV. This CDR3 contains 14 residues. This CDR3 reads CASSNTGFTTEAFF. As DNA, the CDR3 is TGTGCCAGCAGCAACACAGGGTTTACTACTGAAGCTTTCTTT.

This clone showed up just once. This chain connects TRBV6-6 to TRBJ2-1; 8 positions match TRBD1. The germline gives CDR1 MNHNY, CDR2 SVGAGI (reference sequence). The CDR3 spans 15 residues. Trimming at V came to 7 bases and at J to 7 bases, leaving 12 bases not matched to a gene. DNA for the CDR3: TGTGCCAGCACCGCACCCGACAGGGGAGGAAATGAGCAGTTCTTC. Its protein product is CASTAPDRGGNEQFF.

The rearrangement links TRBV11-2 to TRBJ2-6, with unresolved D. V was clipped by 3 bases and J by 3 bases, with 15 bases between them. The CDR3 loop spans 17 amino acids. Germline V gene sequence: CDR1 SGHAT, CDR2 FQNNGV. CDR3 sequence reads: CASSLQASVYGANVLTF. As DNA, the CDR3 is TGTGCCAGCAGCTTGCAAGCTTCCGTCTATGGGGCCAACGTCCTGACTTTC.

The chain joins TRBV11-3 to TRBJ2-7, with 7 nucleotides matching TRBD2. V was clipped by 1 base and J by 4 bases; unmatched bases: 4. The germline gives CDR1 SGHNT, CDR2 YENEEA. The CDR3 is 14 residues long. DNA of the CDR3: TGTGCCAGCAGCTTAGTGGGGAGGGTGTACGAGCAGTACTTC. Its protein is CASSLVGRVYEQYF. Full variable domain (rest looked up from reference TRBV11-3 and TRBJ2-7): EAGVVQSPRYKIIEKKQPVAFWCNPISGHNTLYWYLQNLGQGPELLIRYENEEAVDDSQLPKDRFSAERLKGVDSTLKIQPAELGDSAVYLCASSLVGRVYEQYFGPGTRLTVT.

The table lists this clone with a few counts. The genes are TRBV7-3 and TRBJ2-7; TRBD2 matches at 8 bases. CDR1 and CDR2 from the germline V gene are SGHTA and FQGTGA. The V and J ends lost 7 bases and 5 bases, in that order; junction bases with no gene match: 13. The CDR3 spans 15 residues. CDR3 coding DNA: TGTGCCAGCACGGCGACTAGCGCACAAGCCCACGAGCAGTACTTC. Encoded protein: CASTATSAQAHEQYF.

The chain combines TRBV7-2 with TRBJ1-1, with 8 bases fitting TRBD1. The CDR3 consists of 14 residues. The germline gives CDR1 SGHTA, CDR2 FQGNSA. Trimming took 3 bases from V and 8 from J; bases not matched to a gene: 8. The CDR3 loop reads CASSFHRQGSEAFF. DNA of the CDR3: TGTGCCAGCAGCTTCCATAGACAGGGGTCAGAAGCTTTCTTT.

The rearrangement uses TRBV29-1 and TRBJ1-2; no reliable D call. The CDR3 extends over 12 amino acids. Germline V gene lookup returns CDR1 SQVTM and CDR2 ANQGSEA. V gave up 1 base and J gave up 9 bases, with 12 bases separating them. The CDR3: CSVEVVRDRYTF. The CDR3, as DNA: TGCAGCGTTGAAGTCGTCCGGGATCGCTACACCTTC. Together with reference TRBV29-1 and TRBJ1-2, the CDR3 gives the full variable domain: SAVISQKPSRDICQRGTSLTIQCQVDSQVTMMFWYRQQPGQSLTLIATANQGSEATYESGFVIDKFPISRPNLTFSTLTVSNMSPEDSSIYLCSVEVVRDRYTFGSGTRLTVV.

The chain recombines TRBV6-5 with TRBJ1-1; D might be TRBD1 (5 bases). Trimming removed 2 bases at V and 1 base at J, with 11 bases between. In germline, CDR1 is MNHEY, CDR2 SVGAGI. The CDR3 loop spans 15 amino acids. The CDR3 coding sequence is TGTGCCAGCAGTTACCCCCGGGACGGGAACACTGAAGCTTTCTTT. Its protein product is CASSYPRDGNTEAFF.

This sequence joins TRBV27 and TRBJ2-7; unclear D gene. From germline, CDR1 is MNHEY and CDR2 SMNVEV (reference sequence). Trimming took 11 bases from V and 3 from J, leaving 14 bases between them. The CDR3 length is 12 residues. As DNA, the CDR3 is TGTGCCGTAGGCCATCTAGTCTACGAGCAGTACTTC. Translating gives CAVGHLVYEQYF.

The chain has TRBV7-6 and TRBJ2-7; 11 nucleotides align to TRBD2. Trimming removed 5 bases from V and 6 bases from J; junction bases left unmatched: 6. The CDR3 covers 14 residues. The germline gives CDR1 SGHVS, CDR2 FNYEAQ. The DNA for the CDR3 is TGTGCCAGCAGCATTAGCGGGAGGGCAGGCGAGCAGTACTTC. Its protein is CASSISGRAGEQYF.

Note on this clone: An end of the junction differs from the germline gene, which may be a read error. J is TRBJ2-7 and V is TRBV11-2, with 8 bases identical to TRBD1. Germline V gives CDR1 SGHAT, CDR2 FQNNGV. The CDR3 covers 14 residues. This CDR3 is CASSRDRFSNEQYF. The DNA of the CDR3 is TGTGCCAGCAGCCGGGACAGGTTCTCCAACGAGCAGTACTTC.

The V gene is TRBV6-5, the J gene TRBJ1-5; D remains unclear. Germline CDR1 MNHEY, CDR2 SVGAGI. Trimming removed 8 bases at V and 0 bases at J, with 8 bases between. CDR3 length: 13 amino acids. The CDR3 here is CASPIDSNQPQHF. The CDR3 bases are TGTGCCAGCCCCATTGATAGCAATCAGCCCCAGCATTTT.

This chain connects TRBV7-9 to TRBJ2-7; TRBD1 is a possible D gene (5 bases). The CDR3 is 15 amino acids. Germline CDR1 and CDR2: SEHNR and FQNEAQ (reference sequence). With 3 bases removed from V and 2 bases from J, the gap between germline ends came to 14 bases. CDR3 DNA sequence: TGTGCCAGCAGCTTTGGGCAGGGTCCTGCCTACGAGCAGTACTTC. This codes for CASSFGQGPAYEQYF.

This rearrangement joins TRBV30 to TRBJ2-3; D ambiguous. V dropped 4 bases and J dropped 1 base, with 9 bases sitting between them. This CDR3 has 13 residues. CDR1 and CDR2 (germline): GTSNPN, SVGIG (reference sequence). CDR3 coding DNA: TGTGCCTGGAATACGAGACGCACAGATACGCAGTATTTT. This encodes CAWNTRRTDTQYF.

This clone is a singleton in its sample. In DNA, the CDR3 is TGTGCCACCAGCAGAGGGGGGGACGGCAATCAGCCCCAGCATTTT. Translation gives CATSRGGDGNQPQHF. The chain uses TRBV15 and TRBJ1-5; maybe TRBD1 (5 bases). Germline CDR1 reads LNHNV; CDR2 reads YYDKDF (reference sequence). The V end was cut by 1 base, the J end by 2 bases, with 9 bases between. CDR3 length: 15 residues.

V usage is TRBV5-1 and J usage is TRBJ2-1, with 10 bases identical to TRBD2. The germline CDR1 and CDR2 sequences are SGHRS and YFSETQ. The CDR3 extends over 15 amino acids. The V segment lost 6 bases and the J segment 6 bases; nucleotides outside the gene matches: 9. The CDR3 reads CASTRIAGGSNEQFF. In DNA form, the CDR3 reads TGCGCCAGCACCCGGATAGCGGGAGGATCCAATGAGCAGTTCTTC.

The chain has TRBV28 and TRBJ2-2, with D uncertain. The CDR3 loop spans 15 amino acids. Germline-derived CDR1 and CDR2 are MDHEN and SYDVKM. V lost 5 bases to trimming and J lost 6 bases, with 16 bases between them. CDR3 in DNA: TGTGCCAGCAGTCAAAGACAAGTGGGTGCCGGGGAGCTGTTTTTT. As protein: CASSQRQVGAGELFF.

The chain carries TRBV7-8 and TRBJ2-7; 9 nucleotides match TRBD1. The CDR3 consists of 13 residues. Trimming cost V 6 bases and J 4 bases; bases outside gene matches: 4. Germline V lookup: CDR1 SGHVS, CDR2 FQNEAQ. CDR3 coding DNA: TGTGCCAGCAGAGCGGGACAGGGATACGAGCAGTACTTC. Its translation is CASRAGQGYEQYF.

This chain connects TRBV5-1 to TRBJ2-2; TRBD2 aligns across 11 bases. The V gene's germline CDR1 is SGHRS and CDR2 YFSETQ. There are 17 residues in the CDR3. After removal of 1 base from V and 4 bases from J, the junction contained 6 bases not matched to a gene. Here the CDR3 reads CASSLTQTSGTTGELFF. The CDR3 nucleotides read TGCGCCAGCAGCTTGACGCAGACTAGCGGGACCACCGGGGAGCTGTTTTTT. The full variable domain, rest sourced from reference TRBV5-1 and TRBJ2-2, is KAGVTQTPRYLIKTRGQQVTLSCSPISGHRSVSWYQQTPGQGLQFLFEYFSETQRNKGNFPGRFSGRQFSNSRSEMNVSTLELGDSALYLCASSLTQTSGTTGELFFGEGSRLTVL.

The chain combines TRBV6-5 with TRBJ2-7, with a weak D call TRBD2 (5 bases). The ends were cut back, 0 bases at V and 2 bases at J, with 14 bases in the middle. Per germline, CDR1 MNHEY and CDR2 SVGAGI. This CDR3 has 16 amino acids. The CDR3 bases are TGTGCCAGCAGTTACTCCCGGGCGACTATCACCTACGAGCAGTACTTC. Protein: CASSYSRATITYEQYF.

The chain uses TRBV18 and TRBJ1-2, with D maybe TRBD1 (5 bases). The CDR3 is 14 amino acids. Between the trimmed V and J ends, which lost 0 bases and 4 bases, there was a span of 9 bases. Germline CDR1 is KGHSH and CDR2 is LQKENI. The CDR3, as DNA: TGTGCCAGCTCACCACCGACAGCGGGCTATGGCTACACCTTC. Translated: CASSPPTAGYGYTF.